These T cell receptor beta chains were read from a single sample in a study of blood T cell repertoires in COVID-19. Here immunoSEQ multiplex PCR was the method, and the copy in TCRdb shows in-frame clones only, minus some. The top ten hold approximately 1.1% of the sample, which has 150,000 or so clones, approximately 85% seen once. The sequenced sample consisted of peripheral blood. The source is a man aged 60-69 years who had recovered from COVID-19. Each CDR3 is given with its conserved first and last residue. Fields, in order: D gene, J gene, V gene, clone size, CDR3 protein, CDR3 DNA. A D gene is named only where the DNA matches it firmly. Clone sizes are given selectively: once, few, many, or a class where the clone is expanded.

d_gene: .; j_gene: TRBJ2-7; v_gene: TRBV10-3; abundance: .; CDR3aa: CAISEFTYEQYF; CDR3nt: TGTGCCATCAGTGAGTTTACCTACGAGCAGTACTTC
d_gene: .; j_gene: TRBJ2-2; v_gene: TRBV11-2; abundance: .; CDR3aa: CASSPRGTNTGELFF; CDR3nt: TGTGCCAGCAGCCCGAGGGGGACCAACACCGGGGAGCTGTTTTTT
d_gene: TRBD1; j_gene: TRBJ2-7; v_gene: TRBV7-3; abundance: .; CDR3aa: CASSPGDSSYEQYF; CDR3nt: TGTGCCAGCAGCCCAGGGGACAGCTCCTACGAGCAGTACTTC
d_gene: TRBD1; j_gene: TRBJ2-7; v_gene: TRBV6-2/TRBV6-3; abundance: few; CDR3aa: CASSAYRGPYEQYF; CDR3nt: TGTGCCAGCAGTGCCTACAGGGGGCCTTACGAGCAGTACTTC
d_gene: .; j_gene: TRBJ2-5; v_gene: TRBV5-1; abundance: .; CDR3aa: CASSWGGADETQYF; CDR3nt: TGCGCCAGCAGCTGGGGGGGGGCGGACGAGACCCAGTACTTC
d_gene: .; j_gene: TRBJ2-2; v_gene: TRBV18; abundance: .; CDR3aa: CASSPPSEFTGELFF; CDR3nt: TGTGCCAGCTCACCACCCAGCGAGTTCACCGGGGAGCTGTTTTTT
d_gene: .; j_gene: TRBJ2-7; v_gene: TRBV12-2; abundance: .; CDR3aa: CASRFNTLDREYDEQYF; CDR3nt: TGTGCAAGTCGCTTTAATACTCTTGACAGGGAATACGACGAGCAGTACTTC
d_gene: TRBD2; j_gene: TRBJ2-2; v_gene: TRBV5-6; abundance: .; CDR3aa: CASSLDGGERTGELFF; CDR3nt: TGTGCCAGCAGCTTGGATGGGGGGGAGCGCACCGGGGAGCTGTTTTTT
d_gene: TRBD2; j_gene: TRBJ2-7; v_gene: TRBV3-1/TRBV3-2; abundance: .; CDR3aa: CASSLPLGSGGFYEQYF; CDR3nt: TGTGCCAGCAGCCTTCCCCTCGGGAGCGGGGGCTTTTACGAGCAGTACTTC
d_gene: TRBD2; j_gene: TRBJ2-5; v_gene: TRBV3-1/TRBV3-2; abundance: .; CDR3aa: CASSHLAGQETQYF; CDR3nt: TGTGCCAGCAGCCACTTAGCGGGCCAAGAGACCCAGTACTTC
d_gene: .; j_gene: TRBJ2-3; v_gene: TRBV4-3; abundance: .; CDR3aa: CASSPRGRRTDTQYF; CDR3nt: TGCGCCAGCAGCCCCAGGGGACGGAGAACAGATACGCAGTATTTT
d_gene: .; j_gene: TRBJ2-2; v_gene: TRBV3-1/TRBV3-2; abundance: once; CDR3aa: CASSGTGTNTGELFF; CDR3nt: TGTGCCAGCAGCGGGACTGGGACGAACACCGGGGAGCTGTTTTTT
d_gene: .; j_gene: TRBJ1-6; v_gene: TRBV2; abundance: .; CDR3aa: CASFSLPGSPLHF; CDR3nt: TGTGCCAGCTTTTCCCTCCCGGGGTCACCCCTCCACTTT
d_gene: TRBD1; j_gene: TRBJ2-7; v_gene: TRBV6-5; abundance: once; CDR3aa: CASSSDRGVSYEQYF; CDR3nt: TGTGCCAGCAGTAGCGACAGGGGAGTCTCCTACGAGCAGTACTTC
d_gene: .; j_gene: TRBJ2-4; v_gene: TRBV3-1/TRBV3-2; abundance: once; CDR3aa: CASSSNENIQYF; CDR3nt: TGTGCCAGCAGCTCGAATGAGAACATTCAGTACTTC
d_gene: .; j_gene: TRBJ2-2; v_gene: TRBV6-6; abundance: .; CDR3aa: CASSRPLGELFF; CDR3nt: TGTGCCAGCAGTCGACCCCTCGGGGAGCTGTTTTTT